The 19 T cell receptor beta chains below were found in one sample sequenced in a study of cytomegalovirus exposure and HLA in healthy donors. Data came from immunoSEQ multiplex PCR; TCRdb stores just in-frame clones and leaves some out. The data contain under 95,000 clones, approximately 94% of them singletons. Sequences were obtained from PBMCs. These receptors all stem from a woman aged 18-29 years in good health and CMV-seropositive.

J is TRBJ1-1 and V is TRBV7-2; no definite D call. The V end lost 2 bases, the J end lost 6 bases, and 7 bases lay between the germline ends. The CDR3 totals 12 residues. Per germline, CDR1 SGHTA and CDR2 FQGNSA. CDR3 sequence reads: CASSLRGAEAFF. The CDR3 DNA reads TGTGCCAGCAGCTTACGGGGAGCTGAAGCTTTCTTT.

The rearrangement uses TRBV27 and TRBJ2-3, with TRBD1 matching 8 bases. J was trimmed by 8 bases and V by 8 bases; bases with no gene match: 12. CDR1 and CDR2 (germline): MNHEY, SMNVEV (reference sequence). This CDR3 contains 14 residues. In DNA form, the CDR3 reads TGTGCCAGCTCCCATGGGGCAGGGGGCGGTACGCAGTATTTT. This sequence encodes CASSHGAGGGTQYF.

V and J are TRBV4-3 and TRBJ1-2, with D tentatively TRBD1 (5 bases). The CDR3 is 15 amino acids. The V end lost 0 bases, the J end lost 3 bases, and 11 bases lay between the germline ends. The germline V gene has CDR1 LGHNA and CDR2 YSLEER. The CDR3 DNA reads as TGCGCCAGCAGCCAAGAGGGACTTACCTACTATGGCTACACCTTC. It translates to CASSQEGLTYYGYTF.

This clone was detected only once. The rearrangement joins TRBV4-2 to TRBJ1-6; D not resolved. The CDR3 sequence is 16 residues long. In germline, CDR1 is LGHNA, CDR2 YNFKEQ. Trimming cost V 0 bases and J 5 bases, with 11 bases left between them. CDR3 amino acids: CASSQDAPLDNSPLHF. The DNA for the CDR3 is TGTGCCAGCAGCCAAGATGCGCCGTTAGATAATTCACCCCTCCACTTT.

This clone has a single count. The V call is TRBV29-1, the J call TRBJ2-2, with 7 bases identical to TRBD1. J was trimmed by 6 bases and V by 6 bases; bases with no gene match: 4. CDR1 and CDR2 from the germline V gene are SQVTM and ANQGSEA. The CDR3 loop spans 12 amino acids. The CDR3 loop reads CSVETGPGELFF. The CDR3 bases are TGCAGCGTCGAGACAGGGCCCGGGGAGCTGTTTTTT.

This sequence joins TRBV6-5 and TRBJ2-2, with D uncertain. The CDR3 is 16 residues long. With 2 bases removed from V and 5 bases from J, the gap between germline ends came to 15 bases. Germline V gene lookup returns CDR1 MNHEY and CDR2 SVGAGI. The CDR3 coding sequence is TGTGCCAGCAGTTACCTCGCGGTCGGCAGTACCGGGGAGCTGTTTTTT. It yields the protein CASSYLAVGSTGELFF.

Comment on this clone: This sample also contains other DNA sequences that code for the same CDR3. The DNA of the CDR3 is TGCGCCAGCAGCCGACAGGGGGTGGGGAACACTGAAGCTTTCTTT. Its protein is CASSRQGVGNTEAFF. The rearrangement links TRBV4-1 to TRBJ1-1, with 9 positions matching TRBD1. This CDR3 has 15 residues. Germline V gene data show CDR1 as MGHRA and CDR2 as YSYEKL. With V trimmed by 4 bases and J by 1 base, 4 bases remained unmatched.

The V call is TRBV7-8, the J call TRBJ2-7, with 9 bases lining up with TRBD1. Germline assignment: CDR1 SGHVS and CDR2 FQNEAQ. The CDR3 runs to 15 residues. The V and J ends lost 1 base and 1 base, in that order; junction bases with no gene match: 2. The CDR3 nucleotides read TGTGCCAGCAGCTTAGTACAGGGGGCTTCCTACGAGCAGTACTTC. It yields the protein CASSLVQGASYEQYF.

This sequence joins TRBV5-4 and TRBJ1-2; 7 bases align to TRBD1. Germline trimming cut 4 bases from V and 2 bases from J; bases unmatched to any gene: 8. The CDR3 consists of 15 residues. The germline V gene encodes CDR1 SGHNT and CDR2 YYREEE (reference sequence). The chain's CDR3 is CASSLGGTANYGYTF. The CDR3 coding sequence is TGTGCCAGCAGCCTGGGTGGGACAGCCAACTATGGCTACACCTTC.

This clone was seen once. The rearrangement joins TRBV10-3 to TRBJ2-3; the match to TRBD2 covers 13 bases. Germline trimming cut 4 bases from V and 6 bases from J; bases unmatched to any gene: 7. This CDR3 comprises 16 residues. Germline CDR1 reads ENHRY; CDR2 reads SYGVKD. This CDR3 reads CAISGTSGGGLDTQYF. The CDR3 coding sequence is TGTGCCATCAGTGGGACTAGCGGGGGCGGATTGGATACGCAGTATTTT.

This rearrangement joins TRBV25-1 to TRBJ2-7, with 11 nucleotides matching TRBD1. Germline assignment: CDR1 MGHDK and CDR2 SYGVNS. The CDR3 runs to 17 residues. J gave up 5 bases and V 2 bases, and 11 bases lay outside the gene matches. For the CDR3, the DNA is TGTGCCAGCAGTGAAAAAATACCGGGACAGGGGGTGCACGAGCAGTACTTC. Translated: CASSEKIPGQGVHEQYF.

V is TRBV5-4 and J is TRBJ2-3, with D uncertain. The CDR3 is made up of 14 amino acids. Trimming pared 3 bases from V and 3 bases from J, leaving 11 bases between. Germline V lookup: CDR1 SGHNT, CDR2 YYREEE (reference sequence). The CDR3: CASSSSLHTDTQYF. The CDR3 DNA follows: TGTGCCAGCAGCTCTAGTCTCCATACAGATACGCAGTATTTT.

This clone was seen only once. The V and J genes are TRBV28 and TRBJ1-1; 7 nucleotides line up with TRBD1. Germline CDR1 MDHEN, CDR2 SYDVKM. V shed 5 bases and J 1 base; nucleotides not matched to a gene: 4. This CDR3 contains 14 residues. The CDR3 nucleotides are TGTGCCAGCAGTCCGACAGGGACGAACACTGAAGCTTTCTTT. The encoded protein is CASSPTGTNTEAFF.

The CDR3 region has the DNA TGTGCCAGCAGTTTCCCGGGAGAAAATGAAAAACTGTTTTTT. Protein: CASSFPGENEKLFF. This chain connects TRBV28 to TRBJ1-4; D not resolved. The CDR3 totals 14 residues. Germline CDR1 MDHEN, CDR2 SYDVKM. Deletions cut 3 bases from V and 5 bases from J, with 10 bases between.

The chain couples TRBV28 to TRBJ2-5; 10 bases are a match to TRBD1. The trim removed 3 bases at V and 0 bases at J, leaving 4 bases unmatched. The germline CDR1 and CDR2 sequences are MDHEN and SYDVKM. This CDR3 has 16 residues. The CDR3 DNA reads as TGTGCCAGCAGTTTCGGGGACAGGGGATACCAAGAGACCCAGTACTTC. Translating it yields CASSFGDRGYQETQYF. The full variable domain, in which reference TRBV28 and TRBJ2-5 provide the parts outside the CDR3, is DVKVTQSSRYLVKRTGEKVFLECVQDMDHENMFWYRQDPGLGLRLIYFSYDVKMKEKGDIPEGYSVSREKKERFSLILESASTNQTSMYLCASSFGDRGYQETQYFGPGTRLLVL.

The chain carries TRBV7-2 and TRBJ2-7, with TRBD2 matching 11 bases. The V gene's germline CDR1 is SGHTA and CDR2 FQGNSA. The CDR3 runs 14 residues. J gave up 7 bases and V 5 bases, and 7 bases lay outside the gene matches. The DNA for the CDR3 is TGTGCCAGCAGCACGGGACTAGCGGTCTGGGAGCAGTACTTC. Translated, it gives CASSTGLAVWEQYF.

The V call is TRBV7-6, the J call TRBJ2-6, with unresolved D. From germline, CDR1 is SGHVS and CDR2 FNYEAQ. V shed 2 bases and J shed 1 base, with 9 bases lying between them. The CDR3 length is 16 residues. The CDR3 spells CASSLRVGSGANVLTF. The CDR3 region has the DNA TGTGCCAGCAGCTTACGGGTCGGGTCTGGGGCCAACGTCCTGACTTTC. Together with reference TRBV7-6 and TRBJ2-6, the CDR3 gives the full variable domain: GAGVSQSPRYKVTKRGQDVALRCDPISGHVSLYWYRQALGQGPEFLTYFNYEAQQDKSGLPNDRFSAERPEGSISTLTIQRTEQRDSAMYRCASSLRVGSGANVLTFGAGSRLTVL.

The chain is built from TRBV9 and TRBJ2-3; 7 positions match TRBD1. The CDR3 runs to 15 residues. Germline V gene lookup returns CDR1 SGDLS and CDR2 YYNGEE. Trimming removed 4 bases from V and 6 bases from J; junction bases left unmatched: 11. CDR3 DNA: TGTGCCAGCAGCCCAACGTCCACCAGGGGGGATACGCAGTATTTT. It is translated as CASSPTSTRGDTQYF.

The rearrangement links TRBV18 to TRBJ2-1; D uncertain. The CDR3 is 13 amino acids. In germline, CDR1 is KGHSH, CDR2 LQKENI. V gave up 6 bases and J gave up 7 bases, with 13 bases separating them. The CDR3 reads CASSEVQLNEQFF. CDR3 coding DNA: TGTGCCAGCTCTGAAGTACAGCTTAATGAGCAGTTCTTC.